This is a list of T cell receptor beta chains from one sample in a study of cytomegalovirus exposure and HLA in healthy donors. Clones were read by immunoSEQ multiplex PCR, and TCRdb kept only the in-frame ones, dropping some. The sample contains some 130,000 clones, over 60% of which appear only once. The sequenced sample consisted of PBMCs. The receptors were sampled from a male donor in good health and CMV-seropositive. Each CDR3 is given with its conserved first and last residue. D genes are given only for firm matches. Size values are once, few and many counts, or a class for expanded clones, and some rows have none.

J: TRBJ1-1
V: TRBV6-5
size: NA
D: NA
CDR3: CASSYTGGATEAFF
DNA: TGTGCCAGCAGTTACACCGGAGGGGCCACTGAAGCTTTCTTT

J: TRBJ2-7
V: TRBV7-9
size: NA
D: TRBD1
CDR3: CASSSDRVPRSYEQYF
DNA: TGTGCCAGCAGCTCGGACAGGGTTCCCCGCTCCTACGAGCAGTACTTC

J: TRBJ2-3
V: TRBV9
size: NA
D: TRBD2
CDR3: CASSSPSGSGSTDTQYF
DNA: TGTGCCAGCAGCTCACCTAGCGGGAGCGGGAGCACAGATACGCAGTATTTT

J: TRBJ2-7
V: TRBV7-2
size: NA
D: TRBD2
CDR3: CASSAQSGSAYEQYF
DNA: TGTGCCAGCAGCGCCCAGAGCGGGAGTGCCTACGAGCAGTACTTC

J: TRBJ2-2
V: TRBV6-4
size: NA
D: TRBD1
CDR3: CASSETGRDTGELFF
DNA: TGTGCCAGCAGTGAGACAGGGCGGGACACCGGGGAGCTGTTTTTT

J: TRBJ2-7
V: TRBV19
size: once
D: NA
CDR3: CASSIGTGYEQYF
DNA: TGTGCCAGTAGTATAGGTACAGGTTACGAGCAGTACTTC

J: TRBJ2-7
V: TRBV18
size: NA
D: NA
CDR3: CASSPKGVNEQYF
DNA: TGTGCCAGCTCACCAAAAGGGGTCAACGAGCAGTACTTC

J: TRBJ2-7
V: TRBV28
size: NA
D: TRBD2
CDR3: CASSLTGLKSYEQYF
DNA: TGTGCCAGCAGTTTAACGGGACTAAAATCCTACGAGCAGTACTTC

J: TRBJ2-3
V: TRBV7-9
size: NA
D: TRBD2
CDR3: CASSRGGHTDTQYF
DNA: TGTGCCAGCAGCCGGGGGGGGCACACAGATACGCAGTATTTT

J: TRBJ1-2
V: TRBV2
size: NA
D: TRBD1
CDR3: CASRETGVGSYGYTF
DNA: TGTGCCAGCAGAGAAACAGGGGTGGGGAGCTATGGCTACACCTTC

J: TRBJ2-5
V: TRBV25-1
size: few
D: TRBD1
CDR3: CASSERGLGETQYF
DNA: TGTGCCAGCAGTGAAAGGGGGCTCGGTGAGACCCAGTACTTC

J: TRBJ2-2
V: TRBV11-1
size: NA
D: TRBD2
CDR3: CASSHSGGAGELFF
DNA: TGTGCCAGCAGCCATAGCGGGGGGGCCGGGGAGCTGTTTTTT

J: TRBJ2-1
V: TRBV6-5
size: NA
D: NA
CDR3: CASSYSGSSYNEQFF
DNA: TGTGCCAGCAGTTACTCGGGGAGCTCCTACAATGAGCAGTTCTTC

J: TRBJ2-5
V: TRBV19
size: NA
D: NA
CDR3: CASSILGAQETQYF
DNA: TGTGCCAGTAGTATTCTTGGGGCCCAGGAGACCCAGTACTTC

J: TRBJ1-2
V: TRBV6-5
size: NA
D: TRBD1
CDR3: CASSYGTGGSYTF
DNA: TGTGCCAGCAGTTACGGGACAGGGGGTAGCTACACCTTC

J: TRBJ1-5
V: TRBV6-6
size: NA
D: TRBD1
CDR3: CASSSPGQGYQPQHF
DNA: TGTGCCAGCAGTTCCCCGGGACAGGGTTATCAGCCCCAGCATTTT

J: TRBJ2-7
V: TRBV5-5
size: NA
D: TRBD1
CDR3: CASSLAPGQGAIGYEQYF
DNA: TGTGCCAGCAGCTTGGCCCCGGGACAGGGGGCTATCGGGTACGAGCAGTACTTC

J: TRBJ1-1
V: TRBV2
size: few
D: NA
CDR3: CASSGGDTEAFF
DNA: TGTGCCAGCAGTGGGGGGGACACTGAAGCTTTCTTT

J: TRBJ2-7
V: TRBV5-1
size: few
D: NA
CDR3: CASSLAPSRDEQYF
DNA: TGCGCCAGCAGCTTGGCCCCAAGCAGGGACGAGCAGTACTTC

J: TRBJ2-3
V: TRBV6-4
size: few
D: TRBD2
CDR3: CASSGSGGADTQYF
DNA: TGTGCCAGCAGTGGTAGCGGGGGGGCAGATACGCAGTATTTT

J: TRBJ2-3
V: TRBV7-9
size: NA
D: NA
CDR3: CASSIQGVTDTQYF
DNA: TGTGCCAGCAGCATACAAGGGGTCACAGATACGCAGTATTTT

J: TRBJ1-2
V: TRBV7-9
size: NA
D: NA
CDR3: CASSFQVDNYGYTF
DNA: TGTGCCAGCAGCTTTCAGGTGGATAACTATGGCTACACCTTC

J: TRBJ2-1
V: TRBV5-6
size: few
D: TRBD1
CDR3: CASSLGLFSWQGDRNEQFF
DNA: TGTGCCAGCAGCTTGGGCCTCTTCTCTTGGCAGGGGGATCGGAATGAGCAGTTCTTC

J: TRBJ2-1
V: TRBV5-1
size: NA
D: TRBD2
CDR3: CASSPNSGSSYNEQFF
DNA: TGCGCCAGCAGCCCCAATAGCGGGAGTTCCTACAATGAGCAGTTCTTC